Sequencing of this T cell receptor beta chain was carried out in a study of tumor-infiltrating lymphocytes in primary liver carcinoma. Note on this clonotype: Compared with germline, one end of the junction differs, possibly owing to a read error.

TCR beta cDNA came from approximately 540 ng total RNA, primed with a constant-region primer. Three-round nested multiplex PCR performed with slightly modified ARM-PCR produced the TCR beta libraries. Via MiXCR, TCRdb re-called the multiplex PCR reads, giving one row per CDR3 protein. This table holds about 99,000 distinct CDR3 sequences, around two thirds found once. Starting material for RNA and DNA co-extraction consisted of about 20-33 mg of unsorted bulk tissue. The TCR sequence derives from an older woman with primary liver carcinoma and hepatitis B virus infection. Sequenced sample: liver tumor tissue from sampling region 5. Subset reported: tumor region T5, tumor centre.

The CDR3: CASRLESGSVSEHFF. The CDR3 DNA is TGTGCTAGCAGGTTAGAGAGCGGGAGTGTGAGTGAGCACTTCTTC. The chain carries TRBV11-2 and TRBJ2-1, with 8 positions matching TRBD2. The CDR3 loop spans 15 amino acids. CDR1 is SGHAT and CDR2 is FQNNGV in the germline V gene.